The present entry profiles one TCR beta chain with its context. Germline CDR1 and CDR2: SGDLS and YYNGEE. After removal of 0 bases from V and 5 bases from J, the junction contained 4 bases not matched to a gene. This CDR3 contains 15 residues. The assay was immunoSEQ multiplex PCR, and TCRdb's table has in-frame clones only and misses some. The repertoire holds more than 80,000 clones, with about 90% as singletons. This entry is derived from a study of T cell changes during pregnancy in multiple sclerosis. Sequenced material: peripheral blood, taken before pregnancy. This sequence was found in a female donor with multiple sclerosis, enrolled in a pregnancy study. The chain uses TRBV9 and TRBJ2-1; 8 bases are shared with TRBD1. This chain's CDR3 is CASSVGSGGHNEQFF. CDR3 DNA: TGTGCCAGCAGCGTAGGGTCAGGGGGCCACAATGAGCAGTTCTTC.